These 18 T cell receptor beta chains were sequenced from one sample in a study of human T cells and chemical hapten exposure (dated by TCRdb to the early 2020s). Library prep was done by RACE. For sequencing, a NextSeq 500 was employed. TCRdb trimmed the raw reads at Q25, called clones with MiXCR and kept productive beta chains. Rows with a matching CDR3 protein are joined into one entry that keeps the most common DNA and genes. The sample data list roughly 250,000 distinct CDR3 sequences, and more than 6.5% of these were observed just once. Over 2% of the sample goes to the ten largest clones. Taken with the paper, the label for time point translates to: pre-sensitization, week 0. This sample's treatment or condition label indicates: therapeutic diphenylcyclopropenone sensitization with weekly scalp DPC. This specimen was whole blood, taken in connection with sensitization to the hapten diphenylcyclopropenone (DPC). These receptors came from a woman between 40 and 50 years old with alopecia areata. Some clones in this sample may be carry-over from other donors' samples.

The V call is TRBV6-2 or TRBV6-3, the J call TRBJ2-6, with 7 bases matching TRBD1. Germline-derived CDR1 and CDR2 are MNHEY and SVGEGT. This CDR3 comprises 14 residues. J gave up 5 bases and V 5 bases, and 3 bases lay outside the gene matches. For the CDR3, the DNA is TGTGCCAGCAGTGTACAGGGGCGGGCCAACGTCCTGACTTTC. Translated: CASSVQGRANVLTF.

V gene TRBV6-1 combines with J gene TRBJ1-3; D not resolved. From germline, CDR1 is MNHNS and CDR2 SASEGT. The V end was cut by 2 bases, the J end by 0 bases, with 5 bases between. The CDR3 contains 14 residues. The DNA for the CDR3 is TGTGCCAGCAGTGAACGAGCCTCTGGAAACACCATATATTTT. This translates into CASSERASGNTIYF.

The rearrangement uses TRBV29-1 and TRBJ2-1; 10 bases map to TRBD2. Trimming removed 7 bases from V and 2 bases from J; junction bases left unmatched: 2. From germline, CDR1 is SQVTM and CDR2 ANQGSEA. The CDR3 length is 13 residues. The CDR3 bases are TGCAGCGCAGGACTAGCGGCCTACAATGAGCAGTTCTTC. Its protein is CSAGLAAYNEQFF.

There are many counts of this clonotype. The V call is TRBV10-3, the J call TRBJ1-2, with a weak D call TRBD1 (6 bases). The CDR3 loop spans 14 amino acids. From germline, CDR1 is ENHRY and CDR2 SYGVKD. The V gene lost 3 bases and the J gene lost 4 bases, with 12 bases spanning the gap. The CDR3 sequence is CAISELQGGYGYTF. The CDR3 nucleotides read TGTGCCATCAGTGAATTACAGGGTGGCTATGGCTACACCTTC.

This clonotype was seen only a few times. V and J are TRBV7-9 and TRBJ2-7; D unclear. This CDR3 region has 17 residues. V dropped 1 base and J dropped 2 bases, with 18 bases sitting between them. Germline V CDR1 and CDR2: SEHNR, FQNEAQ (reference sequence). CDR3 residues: CASSLGSLVGSPYEQYF. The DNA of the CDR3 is TGTGCCAGCAGCTTAGGATCACTTGTGGGTTCCCCCTACGAGCAGTACTTC.

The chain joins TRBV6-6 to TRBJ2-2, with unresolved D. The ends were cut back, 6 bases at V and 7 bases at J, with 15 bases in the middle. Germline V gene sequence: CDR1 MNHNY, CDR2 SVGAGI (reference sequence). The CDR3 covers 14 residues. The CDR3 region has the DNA TGTGCCAGCAGAGGCACCCTCGATCTCGGGGAGCTGTTTTTT. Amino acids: CASRGTLDLGELFF.

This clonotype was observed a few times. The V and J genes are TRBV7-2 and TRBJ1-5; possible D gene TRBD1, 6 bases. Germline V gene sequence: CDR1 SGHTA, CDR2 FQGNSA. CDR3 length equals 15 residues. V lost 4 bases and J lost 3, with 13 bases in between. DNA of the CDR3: TGTGCCAGCAGCTCGGACGGGGGCTTCAATCAGCCCCAGCATTTT. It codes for CASSSDGGFNQPQHF. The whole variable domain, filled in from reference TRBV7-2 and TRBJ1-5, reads GAGVSQSPSNKVTEKGKDVELRCDPISGHTALYWYRQSLGQGLEFLIYFQGNSAPDKSGLPSDRFSAERTGGSVSTLTIQRTQQEDSAVYLCASSSDGGFNQPQHFGDGTRLSIL.

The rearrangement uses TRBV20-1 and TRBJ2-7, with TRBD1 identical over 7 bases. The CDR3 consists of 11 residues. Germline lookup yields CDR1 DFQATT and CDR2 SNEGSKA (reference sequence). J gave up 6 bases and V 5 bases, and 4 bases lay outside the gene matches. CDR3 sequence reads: CSADRVGEQYF. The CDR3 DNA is TGCAGTGCTGACAGGGTCGGCGAGCAGTACTTC.

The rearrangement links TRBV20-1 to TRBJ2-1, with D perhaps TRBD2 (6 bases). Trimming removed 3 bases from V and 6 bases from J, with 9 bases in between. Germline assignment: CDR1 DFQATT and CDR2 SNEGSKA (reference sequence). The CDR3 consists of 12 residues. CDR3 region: CSARDYINEQFF. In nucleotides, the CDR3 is TGCAGTGCTAGGGACTACATCAATGAGCAGTTCTTC.

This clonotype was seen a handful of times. As DNA, the CDR3 is TGTGCCAGCAAGACCGCCGGGGAGCTGTTTTTT. Amino acids: CASKTAGELFF. This chain links TRBV6-5 with TRBJ2-2; D remains ambiguous. CDR3 size: 11 residues. Trimming shortened V by 7 bases and J by 6 bases, and 6 bases separated the two germline ends. Germline CDR1 and CDR2: MNHEY and SVGAGI.

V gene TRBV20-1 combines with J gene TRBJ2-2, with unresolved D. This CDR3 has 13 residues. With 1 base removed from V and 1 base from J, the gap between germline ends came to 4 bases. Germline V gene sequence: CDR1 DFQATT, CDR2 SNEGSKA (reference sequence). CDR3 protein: CSARVQNTGELFF. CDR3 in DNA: TGCAGTGCTAGAGTACAGAACACCGGGGAGCTGTTTTTT.

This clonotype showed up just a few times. The CDR3 sequence is CASSRVPDETQYF. The CDR3 coding sequence is TGCGCCAGCAGCCGCGTCCCAGACGAGACCCAGTACTTC. The chain carries TRBV4-3 and TRBJ2-5; no clear D gene. Trimming stripped 4 bases from V and 5 bases from J, with 11 bases between. The CDR3 spans 13 residues. CDR1 is LGHNA and CDR2 is YSLEER in the germline V gene.

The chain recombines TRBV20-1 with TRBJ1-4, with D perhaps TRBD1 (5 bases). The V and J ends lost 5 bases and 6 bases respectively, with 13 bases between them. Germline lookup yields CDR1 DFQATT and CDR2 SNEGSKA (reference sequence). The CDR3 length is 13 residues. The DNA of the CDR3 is TGCAGTGCTCCGGGGGTTGATGATGAAAAACTGTTTTTT. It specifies CSAPGVDDEKLFF.

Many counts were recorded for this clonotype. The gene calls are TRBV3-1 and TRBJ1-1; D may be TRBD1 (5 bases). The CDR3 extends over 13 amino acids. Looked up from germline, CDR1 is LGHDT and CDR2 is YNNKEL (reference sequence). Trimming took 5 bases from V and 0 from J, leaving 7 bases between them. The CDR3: CASSETVNTEAFF. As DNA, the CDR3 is TGTGCCAGCAGCGAGACAGTGAACACTGAAGCTTTCTTT.

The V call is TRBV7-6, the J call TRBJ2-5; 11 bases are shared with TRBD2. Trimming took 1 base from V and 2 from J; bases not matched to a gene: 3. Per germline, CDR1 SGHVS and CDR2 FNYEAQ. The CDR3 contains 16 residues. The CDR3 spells CASSLEASGRQETQYF. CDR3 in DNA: TGTGCCAGCAGCTTAGAGGCTAGCGGGAGGCAAGAGACCCAGTACTTC.

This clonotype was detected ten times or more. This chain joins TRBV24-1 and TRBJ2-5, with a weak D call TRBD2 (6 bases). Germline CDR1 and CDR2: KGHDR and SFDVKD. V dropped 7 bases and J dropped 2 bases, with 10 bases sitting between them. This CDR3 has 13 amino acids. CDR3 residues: CATSRDSQETQYF. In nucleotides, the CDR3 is TGTGCCACCAGCAGGGACTCGCAAGAGACCCAGTACTTC.

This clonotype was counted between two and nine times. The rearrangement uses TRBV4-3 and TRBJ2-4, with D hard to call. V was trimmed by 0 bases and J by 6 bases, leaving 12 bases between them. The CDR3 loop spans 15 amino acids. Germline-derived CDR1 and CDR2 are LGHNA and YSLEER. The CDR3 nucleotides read TGCGCCAGCAGCCAAGATCTCAGCGCTGGAAACATTCAGTACTTC. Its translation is CASSQDLSAGNIQYF.

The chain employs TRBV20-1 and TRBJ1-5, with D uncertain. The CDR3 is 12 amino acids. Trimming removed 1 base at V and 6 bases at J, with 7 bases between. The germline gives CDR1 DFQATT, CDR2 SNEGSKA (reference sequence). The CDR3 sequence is CSARAVSQPQHF. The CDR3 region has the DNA TGCAGTGCTAGAGCCGTATCTCAGCCCCAGCATTTT.